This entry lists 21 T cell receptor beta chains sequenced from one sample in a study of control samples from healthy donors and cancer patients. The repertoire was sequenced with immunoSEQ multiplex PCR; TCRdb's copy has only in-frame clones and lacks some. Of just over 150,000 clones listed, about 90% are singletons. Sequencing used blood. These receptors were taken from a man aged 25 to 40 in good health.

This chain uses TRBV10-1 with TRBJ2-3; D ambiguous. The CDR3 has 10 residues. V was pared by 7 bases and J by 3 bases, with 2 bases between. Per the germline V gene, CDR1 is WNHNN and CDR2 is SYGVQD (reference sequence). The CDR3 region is CASTTDTQYF. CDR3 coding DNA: TGCGCCAGCACTACAGATACGCAGTATTTT.

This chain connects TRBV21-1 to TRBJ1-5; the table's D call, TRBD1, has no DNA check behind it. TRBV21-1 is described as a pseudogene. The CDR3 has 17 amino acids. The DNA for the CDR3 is TGTGCCAGCAGCAAAGGGCAAGCAGTAACAGGGGAGCAGCCCCAGCATTTT. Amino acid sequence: CASSKGQAVTGEQPQHF.

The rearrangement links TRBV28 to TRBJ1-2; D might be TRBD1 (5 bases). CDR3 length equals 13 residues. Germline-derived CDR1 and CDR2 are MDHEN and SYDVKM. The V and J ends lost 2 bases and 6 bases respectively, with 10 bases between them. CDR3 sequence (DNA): TGTGCCAGCAGTTTAAGAGGGGTCGATGGCTACACCTTC. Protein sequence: CASSLRGVDGYTF.

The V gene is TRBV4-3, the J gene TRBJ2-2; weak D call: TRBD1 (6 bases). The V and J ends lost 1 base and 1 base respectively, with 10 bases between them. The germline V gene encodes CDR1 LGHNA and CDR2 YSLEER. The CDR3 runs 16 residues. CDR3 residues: CASSQAGTKNTGELFF. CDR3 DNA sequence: TGCGCCAGCAGCCAAGCGGGGACAAAGAACACCGGGGAGCTGTTTTTT.

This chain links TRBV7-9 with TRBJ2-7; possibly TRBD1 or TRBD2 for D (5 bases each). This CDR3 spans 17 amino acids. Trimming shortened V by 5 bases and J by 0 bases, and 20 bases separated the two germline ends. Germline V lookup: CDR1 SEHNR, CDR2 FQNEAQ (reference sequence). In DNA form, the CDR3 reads TGTGCCAGCAGCCCCACCCCGACAGTCCGGGGCTCCTACGAGCAGTACTTC. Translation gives CASSPTPTVRGSYEQYF.

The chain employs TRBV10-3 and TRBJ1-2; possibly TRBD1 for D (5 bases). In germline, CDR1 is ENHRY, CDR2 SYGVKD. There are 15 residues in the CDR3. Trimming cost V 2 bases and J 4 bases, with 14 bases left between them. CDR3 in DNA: TGTGCCATCAGTGAGACCCCCCCCAGGGTCTATGGCTACACCTTC. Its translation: CAISETPPRVYGYTF.

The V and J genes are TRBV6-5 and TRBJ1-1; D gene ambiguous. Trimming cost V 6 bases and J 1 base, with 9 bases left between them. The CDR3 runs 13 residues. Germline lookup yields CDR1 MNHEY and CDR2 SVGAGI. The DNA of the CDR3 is TGTGCCAGCAGGTTAGATAGGAACACTGAAGCTTTCTTT. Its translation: CASRLDRNTEAFF.

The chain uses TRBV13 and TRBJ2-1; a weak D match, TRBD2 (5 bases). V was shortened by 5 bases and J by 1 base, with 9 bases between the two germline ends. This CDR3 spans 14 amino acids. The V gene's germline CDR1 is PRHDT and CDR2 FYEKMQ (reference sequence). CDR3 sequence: CASSRRTSYNEQFF. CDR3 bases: TGTGCCAGCAGCCGTCGGACTTCCTACAATGAGCAGTTCTTC.

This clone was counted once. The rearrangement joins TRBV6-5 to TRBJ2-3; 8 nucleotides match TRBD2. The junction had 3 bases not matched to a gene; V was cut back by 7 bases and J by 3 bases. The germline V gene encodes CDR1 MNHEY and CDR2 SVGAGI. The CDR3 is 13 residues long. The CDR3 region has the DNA TGTGCCAGCACTCTAGCGGGTACAGATACGCAGTATTTT. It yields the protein CASTLAGTDTQYF.

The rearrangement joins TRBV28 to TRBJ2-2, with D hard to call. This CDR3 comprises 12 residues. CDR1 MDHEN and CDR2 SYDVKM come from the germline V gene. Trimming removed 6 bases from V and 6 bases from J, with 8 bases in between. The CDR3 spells CASREAPGELFF. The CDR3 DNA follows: TGTGCCAGCAGAGAGGCGCCCGGGGAGCTGTTTTTT.

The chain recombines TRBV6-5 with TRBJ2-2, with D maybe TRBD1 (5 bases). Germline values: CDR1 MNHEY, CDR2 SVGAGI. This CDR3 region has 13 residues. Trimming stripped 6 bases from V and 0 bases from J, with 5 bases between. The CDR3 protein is CASRTANTGELFF. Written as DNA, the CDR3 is TGTGCCAGCAGGACAGCGAACACCGGGGAGCTGTTTTTT.

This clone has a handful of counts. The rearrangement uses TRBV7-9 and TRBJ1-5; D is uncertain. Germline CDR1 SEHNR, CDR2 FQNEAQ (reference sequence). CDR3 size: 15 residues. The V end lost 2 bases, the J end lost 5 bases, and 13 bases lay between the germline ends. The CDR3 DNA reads TGTGCCAGCAGCTTAATCTGGGAGCCCCATCAGCCCCAGCATTTT. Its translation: CASSLIWEPHQPQHF.

The CDR3 reads CASSESYPISVLAGGSYNEQFF. The DNA of the CDR3 is TGTGCCAGCAGTGAAAGTTACCCTATAAGCGTCCTAGCGGGGGGGTCCTACAATGAGCAGTTCTTC. The rearrangement joins TRBV6-1 to TRBJ2-1; TRBD2 agrees at 12 bases. This CDR3 contains 22 residues. Germline-derived CDR1 and CDR2 are MNHNS and SASEGT. V shed 2 bases and J 1 base; nucleotides not matched to a gene: 18.

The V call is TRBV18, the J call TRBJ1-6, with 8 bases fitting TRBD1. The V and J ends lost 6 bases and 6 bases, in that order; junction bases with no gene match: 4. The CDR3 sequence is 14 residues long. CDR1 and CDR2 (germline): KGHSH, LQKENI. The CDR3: CASSRQGFNSPLHF. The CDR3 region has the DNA TGTGCCAGCTCCCGACAGGGGTTTAATTCACCCCTCCACTTT.

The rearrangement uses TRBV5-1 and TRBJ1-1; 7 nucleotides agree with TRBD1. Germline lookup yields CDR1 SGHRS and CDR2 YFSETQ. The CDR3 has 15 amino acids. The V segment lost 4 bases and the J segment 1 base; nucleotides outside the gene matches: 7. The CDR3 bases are TGCGCCAGCAGCAAGATACAGGGGTCGAACACTGAAGCTTTCTTT. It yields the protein CASSKIQGSNTEAFF.

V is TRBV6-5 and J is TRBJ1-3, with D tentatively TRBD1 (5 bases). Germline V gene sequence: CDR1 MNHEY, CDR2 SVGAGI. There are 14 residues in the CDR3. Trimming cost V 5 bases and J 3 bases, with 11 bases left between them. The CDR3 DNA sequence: TGTGCCAGCAGTCCCAGGGTGGATGGAAACACCATATATTTT. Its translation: CASSPRVDGNTIYF.

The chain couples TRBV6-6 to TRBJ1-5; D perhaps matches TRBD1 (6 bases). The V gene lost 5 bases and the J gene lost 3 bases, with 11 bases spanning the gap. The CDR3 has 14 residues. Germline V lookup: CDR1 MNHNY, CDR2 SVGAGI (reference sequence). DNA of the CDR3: TGTGCCAGCAGTCCACAGGGTAACAATCAGCCCCAGCATTTT. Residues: CASSPQGNNQPQHF.

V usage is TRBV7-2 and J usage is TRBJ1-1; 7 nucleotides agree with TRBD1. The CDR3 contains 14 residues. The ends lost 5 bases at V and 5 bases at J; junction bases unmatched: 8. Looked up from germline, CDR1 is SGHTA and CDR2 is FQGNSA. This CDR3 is CASSQTGIGTEAFF. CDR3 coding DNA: TGTGCCAGCAGCCAGACAGGGATAGGGACTGAAGCTTTCTTT. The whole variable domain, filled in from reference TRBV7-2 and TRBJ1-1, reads GAGVSQSPSNKVTEKGKDVELRCDPISGHTALYWYRQSLGQGLEFLIYFQGNSAPDKSGLPSDRFSAERTGGSVSTLTIQRTQQEDSAVYLCASSQTGIGTEAFFGQGTRLTVV.

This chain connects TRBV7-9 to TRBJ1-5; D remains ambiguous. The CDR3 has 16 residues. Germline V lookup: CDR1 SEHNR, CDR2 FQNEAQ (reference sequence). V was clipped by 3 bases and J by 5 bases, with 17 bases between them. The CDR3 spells CASSFLDGNIDQPQHF. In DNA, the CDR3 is TGTGCCAGCAGCTTCCTCGACGGTAATATAGATCAGCCCCAGCATTTT.

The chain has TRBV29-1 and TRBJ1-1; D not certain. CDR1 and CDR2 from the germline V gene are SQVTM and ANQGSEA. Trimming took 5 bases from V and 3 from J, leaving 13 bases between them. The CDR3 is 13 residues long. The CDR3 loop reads CSVQIGLDTEAFF. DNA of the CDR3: TGCAGCGTTCAAATAGGCTTGGACACTGAAGCTTTCTTT.

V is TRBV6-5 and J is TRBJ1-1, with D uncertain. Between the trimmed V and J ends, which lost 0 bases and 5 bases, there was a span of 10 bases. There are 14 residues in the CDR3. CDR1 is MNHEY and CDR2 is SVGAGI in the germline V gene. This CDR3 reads CASSYSMGKTEAFF. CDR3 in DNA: TGTGCCAGCAGTTACTCGATGGGTAAGACTGAAGCTTTCTTT.